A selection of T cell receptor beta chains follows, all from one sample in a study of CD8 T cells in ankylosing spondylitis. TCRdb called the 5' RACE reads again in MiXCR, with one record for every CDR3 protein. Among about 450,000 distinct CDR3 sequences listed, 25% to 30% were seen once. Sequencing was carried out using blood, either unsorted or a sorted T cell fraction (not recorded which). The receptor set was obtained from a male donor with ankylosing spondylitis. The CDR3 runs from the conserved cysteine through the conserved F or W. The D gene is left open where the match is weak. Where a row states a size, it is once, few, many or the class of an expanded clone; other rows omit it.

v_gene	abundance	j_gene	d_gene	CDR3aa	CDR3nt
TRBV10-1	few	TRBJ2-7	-	CASSGNRASYEQYF	TGCGCCAGCAGTGGTAACAGGGCCTCCTACGAGCAGTACTTC
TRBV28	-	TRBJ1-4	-	CASSLGTHREKLFF	TGTGCCAGCAGTTTAGGGACCCATCGGGAAAAACTGTTTTTT
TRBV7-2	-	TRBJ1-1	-	CASSPQQGDITPGAFF	TGTGCCAGCAGCCCACAACAGGGAGACATCACCCCGGGGGCTTTCTTT
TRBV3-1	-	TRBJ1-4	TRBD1	CASSSWDRLNEKLFF	TGTGCCAGCAGCTCCTGGGACAGACTTAATGAAAAACTGTTTTTT
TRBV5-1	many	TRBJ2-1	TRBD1	CASSLESTGGRYNEQFF	TGCGCCAGCAGCTTGGAATCGACAGGGGGAAGATACAATGAGCAGTTCTTC
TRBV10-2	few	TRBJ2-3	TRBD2	CARGLAGVADTQYF	TGCGCCAGAGGACTAGCGGGAGTGGCAGATACGCAGTATTTT
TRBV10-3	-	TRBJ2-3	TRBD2	CAIRGAAGGPRDTQYF	TGTGCCATCAGAGGAGCAGCGGGAGGGCCTAGAGATACGCAGTATTTT
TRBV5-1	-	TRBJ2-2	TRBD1	CASRKTGVTGELFF	TGCGCCAGCAGAAAGACAGGGGTCACCGGGGAGCTGTTTTTT
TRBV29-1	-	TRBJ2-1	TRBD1	CSTGQGAHEQFF	TGCAGCACGGGACAGGGGGCCCATGAGCAGTTCTTC
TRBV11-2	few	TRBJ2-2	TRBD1	CASSQRDRGPGELFF	TGTGCCAGCAGCCAGCGGGACAGGGGCCCCGGGGAGCTGTTTTTT
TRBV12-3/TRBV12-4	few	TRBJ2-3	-	CASSLAQGKDTQYF	TGTGCCAGCAGTTTAGCGCAGGGTAAAGATACGCAGTATTTT
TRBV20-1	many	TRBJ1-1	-	CSATPPRTEAFF	TGCAGTGCCACACCCCCTCGCACTGAAGCTTTCTTT
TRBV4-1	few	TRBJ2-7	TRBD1	CASSPWTGTTYEQYF	TGCGCCAGCAGCCCTTGGACAGGGACGACCTACGAGCAGTACTTC
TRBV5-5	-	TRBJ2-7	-	CASSLEQGQIGEQYF	TGTGCCAGCAGCTTGGAGCAGGGGCAAATTGGCGAGCAGTACTTC
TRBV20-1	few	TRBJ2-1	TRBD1	CSARDPWQGAGDEQFF	TGCAGTGCTAGAGATCCTTGGCAGGGGGCCGGCGATGAGCAGTTCTTC
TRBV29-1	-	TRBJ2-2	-	CSVALILVSTGELFF	TGCAGCGTTGCCCTGATTCTCGTTAGCACCGGGGAGCTGTTTTTT